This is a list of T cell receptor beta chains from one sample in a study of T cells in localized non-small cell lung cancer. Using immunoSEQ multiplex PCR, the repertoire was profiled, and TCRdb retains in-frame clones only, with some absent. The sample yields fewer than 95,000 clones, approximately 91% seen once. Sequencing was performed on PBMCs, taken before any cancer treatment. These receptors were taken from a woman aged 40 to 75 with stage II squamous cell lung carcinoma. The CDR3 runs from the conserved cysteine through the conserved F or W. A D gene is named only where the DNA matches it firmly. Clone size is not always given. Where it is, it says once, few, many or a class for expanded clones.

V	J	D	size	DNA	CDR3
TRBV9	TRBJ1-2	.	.	TGTGCCAGCAGCATGCGACTCACCCAAAACTATGGCTACACCTTC	CASSMRLTQNYGYTF
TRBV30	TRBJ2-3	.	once	TGTGCCTGGAGTCCGGGGGGCACAGATACGCAGTATTTT	CAWSPGGTDTQYF
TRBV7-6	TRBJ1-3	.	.	TGTGCCAGCAGCTTAGCGGAAAATTCTCCTGGAAACACCATATATTTT	CASSLAENSPGNTIYF
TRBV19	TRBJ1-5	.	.	TGTGCCAGTACCTTTTCCTTTTATCAGCCCCAGCATTTT	CASTFSFYQPQHF
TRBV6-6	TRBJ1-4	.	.	TGTGCCAGCAGTTACATTTCGGAAAAACTGTTTTTT	CASSYISEKLFF
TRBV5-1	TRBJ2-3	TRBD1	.	TGCGCCAGCAGCTTGGCCGGGACAGGGAGCACAGATACGCAGTATTTT	CASSLAGTGSTDTQYF
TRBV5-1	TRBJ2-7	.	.	TGCGCCAGCAGCTTGTCCAGAGGAAACGAGCAGTACTTC	CASSLSRGNEQYF
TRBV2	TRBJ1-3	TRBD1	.	TGTGCCACGATACCGGGACAGCTAATCTCTGGAAACACCATATATTTT	CATIPGQLISGNTIYF
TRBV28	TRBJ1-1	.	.	TGTGCCAGCAGTTTTCCGCTTCTGACCACTGAAGCTTTCTTT	CASSFPLLTTEAFF
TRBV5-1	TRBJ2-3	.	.	TGCGCCAGCAGCAGCTTGCTAGGGAGCACAGATACGCAGTATTTT	CASSSLLGSTDTQYF
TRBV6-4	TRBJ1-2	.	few	TGTGCCAGCAGTCAACAAACGGGCGACTATGGCTACACCTTC	CASSQQTGDYGYTF
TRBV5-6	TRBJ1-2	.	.	TGTGCCAGCAGCTGGACGTCGCAGGAGAACTATGGCTACACCTTC	CASSWTSQENYGYTF
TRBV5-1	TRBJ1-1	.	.	TGCGCCAGCAGCTTACTCCGGGACAAGGGTCTGGGTGAAGCTTTCTTT	CASSLLRDKGLGEAFF
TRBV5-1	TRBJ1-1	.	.	TGCGCCAGCAGCTTGGAGGGGGGCCGATGGAACACTGAAGCTTTCTTT	CASSLEGGRWNTEAFF
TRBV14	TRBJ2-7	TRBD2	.	TGTGCCAGCAGCCAAGATAGGGGGACTAGTGGATACGAGCAGTACTTC	CASSQDRGTSGYEQYF
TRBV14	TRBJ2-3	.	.	TGTGCCAGCAGCCAAGATTTCCGTAACAGGGTCTATACGCAGTATTTT	CASSQDFRNRVYTQYF
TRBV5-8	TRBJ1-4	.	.	TGTGCCAGCAGCCTCCGACAGGCAACTAATGAAAAACTGTTTTTT	CASSLRQATNEKLFF
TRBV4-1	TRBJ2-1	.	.	TGCGCCAGCAGCCAAGGAGGAGCTTCTGAAAGCTCCTACAATGAGCAGTTCTTC	CASSQGGASESSYNEQFF